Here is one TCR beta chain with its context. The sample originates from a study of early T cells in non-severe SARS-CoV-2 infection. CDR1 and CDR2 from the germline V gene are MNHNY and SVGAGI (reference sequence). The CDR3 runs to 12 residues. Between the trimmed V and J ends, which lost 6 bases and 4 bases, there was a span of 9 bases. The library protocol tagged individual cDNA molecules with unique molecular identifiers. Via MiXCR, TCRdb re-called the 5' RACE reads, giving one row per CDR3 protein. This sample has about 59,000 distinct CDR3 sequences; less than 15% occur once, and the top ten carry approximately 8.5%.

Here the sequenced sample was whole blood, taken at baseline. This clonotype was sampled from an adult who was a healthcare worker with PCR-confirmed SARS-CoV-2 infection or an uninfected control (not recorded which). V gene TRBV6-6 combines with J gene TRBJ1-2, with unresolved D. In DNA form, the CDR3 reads TGTGCCAGCAGCCCTAGGAGCTATGGCTACACCTTC. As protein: CASSPRSYGYTF.